This T cell receptor beta chain was recovered during a study of early T cells in non-severe SARS-CoV-2 infection. Study information: Chains from this unsorted whole-blood bulk RNA could not be paired.

This clonotype was seen at least ten times. In TCRdb, the 5' RACE reads were re-called with MiXCR into one record per CDR3 protein. The table shows about 84,000 distinct CDR3 sequences, with 9% to 14% occurring only once. The source of this sequence is an adult who was a healthcare worker with PCR-confirmed SARS-CoV-2 infection or an uninfected control (not recorded which). What was sequenced was whole blood.

This CDR3 is CASSTSGTGSYEQYF. CDR3 coding DNA: TGTGCCAGCAGCACTTCCGGGACAGGATCCTACGAGCAGTACTTC. The chain combines TRBV7-9 with TRBJ2-7; 8 bases are shared with TRBD1. J lost 1 base, V lost 5 bases, and 7 bases had no gene match. There are 15 residues in the CDR3. Germline V gene sequence: CDR1 SEHNR, CDR2 FQNEAQ (reference sequence).